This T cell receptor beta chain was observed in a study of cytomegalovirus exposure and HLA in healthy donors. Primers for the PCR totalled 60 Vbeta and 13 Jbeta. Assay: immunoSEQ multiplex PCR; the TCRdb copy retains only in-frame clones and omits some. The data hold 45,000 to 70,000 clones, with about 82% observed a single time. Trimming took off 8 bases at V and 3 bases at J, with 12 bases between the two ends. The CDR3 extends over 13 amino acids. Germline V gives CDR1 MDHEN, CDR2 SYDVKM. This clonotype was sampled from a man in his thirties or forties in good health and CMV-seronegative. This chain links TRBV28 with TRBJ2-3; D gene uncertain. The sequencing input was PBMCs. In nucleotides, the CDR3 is TGTGCCAGCGGAAGCGAAGTGACAGATACGCAGTATTTT. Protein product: CASGSEVTDTQYF.